Sequencing of this T cell receptor (beta chain) was carried out in a study of beta chain features in type 1 diabetes (dated by TCRdb to the late 2010s). Looking at the study overall: Mean age, gender distribution, total cell number and subset yield were not different between patients and healthy donors. Regulatory and stem cell-like memory subsets were isolated from only 8 patients and roughly eight healthy donors, whereas naive and central memory subsets came from all 30 or so donors. The study compared the TCRB repertoires of sorted circulating CD4+ T cell subsets in recently diagnosed type 1 diabetes patients with those in matched healthy donors. A total of some 110 million sorted cells were examined across all samples, and the number of cells per subset was strongly correlated with RNA yield.

Based on the germline V gene, the CDR1 and CDR2 sequences are SGHDN and FVKESK. The CDR3 runs 14 residues from the cysteine to the phenylalanine. Only the CDR3 region is kept as DNA, spanning 42 bases read in frame from base 1. Trimming accounts for 4 bases at V and 5 bases at J, while the number of junction bases matched to no gene is 8. Points on this clone: Its binding antigen is unknown. Qualities for individual bases were not recorded, and no much larger clone is one base off.

General findings and caveats noted by the study authors: Sequencing cDNA rather than genomic DNA could over-represent highly expressing activated cells, although activation and CD3 levels did not differ between groups. Only small numbers of individuals were included in the HLA sub-analyses, which left unresolved whether HLA type had any influence on TCRB rearrangement. PCR might favor shorter templates, but patient and control samples were amplified and corrected together, so any skew would affect both groups equally. At VDJ recombination sites, type 1 diabetes patients had fewer insertions and more deleted nucleotides, which implies abnormalities in thymic rearrangement. Naive, central memory and regulatory TCRB repertoires appeared more similar among patients than among healthy donors. A moderate but significant shortening of TCRB CDR3 length was observed in type 1 diabetes patients in all four CD4+ subsets.

Each donor gave one peripheral blood draw, about 110 mL on average, collected into heparinised tubes. Naive, central memory, regulatory and stem cell-like memory CD4+ T cells were sorted on a BD FACSAria II using a panel including CD45RO, CCR7, CD25, CD127, CD95 and CD27. All sorted populations exceeded 95% purity. PBMCs were isolated right away by Lymphoprep density gradient centrifugation and were stained directly, without culture. So that batch effects would be minimized, each experiment stained and sorted samples in pairs, pairing one healthy donor with one patient. The High Capacity cDNA Reverse Transcription Kit was used to reverse transcribe all of the isolated RNA, meaning that expressed TCRB transcripts were what got sequenced. Deep immunoSEQ sequencing was performed on naive, central memory and regulatory T cell samples, with an average of about 3.6 million total reads per sample. Sorted cells were lysed in RLT buffer, and RNA was extracted using DNase-treated RNeasy Micro or Mini kits according to cell number. Each cell subset was processed separately to prevent cross-contamination, with patient and healthy donor samples processed together. The immunoSEQ multiplex PCR was used to amplify TCRB sequences from cDNA, generating 87-bp fragments that spanned the CDR3 region. The amplicons were sequenced using the Illumina HiSeq platform. The original methods were these. PCR bias was computationally corrected using synthetic template baselines, reads within Hamming distance 2 were collapsed, and singletons that could not be merged were discarded. Reads were aligned to IMGT to assign V, D and J genes, CDR3 length, and insertions or deletions at six rearrangement sites. Within each subset, clonotype counts were normalized to sorted cell number, and only after that were true diversity and Gini coefficients computed with the tcR R package. The overlap coefficient, calculated on TCRB nucleotide sequences, was used to quantify repertoire sharing. This immuneACCESS table, as held by TCRdb, lists in-frame sequences with V and J called but not all clones. Of the missing ones, under half trace to an unresolved V gene in checked studies; the others have no known cause. The V and J calls and clone size were taken over from that table, and D and trimming were inferred from the DNA. This sample lists some 45,000 clones; around 71% were detected once. The top ten constitute more than 2% of the sample.

This chain is built from TRBV14 and TRBJ2-7, and 7 bases in between align with TRBD1. Specimen: Tregs from blood. The intended sense of this specimen's cell subset or site label: regulatory CD4+ T cells. The receptor was isolated from a woman aged 18 to 35 with type 1 diabetes. The CDR3 region: CASSLQGRGHEQYF. In nucleotides, the sequence is TGTGCCAGCAGCCTACAGGGGCGCGGCCACGAGCAGTACTTC.